The entry below describes one T cell receptor beta chain. A Seattle source enrolled patients during active infection and followed them longitudinally. These data are taken from a study of blood T cell repertoires in COVID-19. About the research overall: T cells, B-cell-depleted T cells, or PBMCs supplied cDNA or gDNA.

The CDR3 is 15 residues long. The germline V gene encodes CDR1 LNHDA and CDR2 SQIVND (reference sequence). Losses at the gene ends were 3 bases for V and 9 bases for J; bases not matched to a gene: 6. Sequencing was performed with immunoSEQ multiplex PCR; in TCRdb, only in-frame clones are kept and a portion is missing. The sample has about 170,000 clones; roughly 81% are singletons. The sample taken for sequencing was peripheral blood. This receptor was obtained from a woman older than 75 with COVID-19, enrolled during active disease. The genes are TRBV19 and TRBJ2-1, with 12 bases lining up with TRBD2. This chain's CDR3 is CASSIGLAGTGEQFF. CDR3 in DNA: TGTGCCAGTAGTATCGGACTAGCGGGGACGGGTGAGCAGTTCTTC.